These 17 T cell receptor beta chains were all obtained from the same sample, sequenced in a study of blood T cell repertoires in COVID-19. TCRdb's table, derived via immunoSEQ multiplex PCR, lists solely in-frame clones and lacks some. The data contain about 130,000 clones, roughly 89% of them singletons. The sequenced sample consisted of peripheral blood. These receptors were taken from a man aged 55 to 70 with active or convalescent COVID-19.

This chain links TRBV9 with TRBJ1-2, with a tentative D call TRBD1 (5 bases). V lost 8 bases and J 8 bases, leaving 22 bases between the germline ends. The CDR3 covers 14 residues. CDR1 and CDR2 from the germline V gene are SGDLS and YYNGEE. CDR3 in DNA: TGTGCCAGGCCTTGCGCGGGGCGCTCGGAGGGCTACACCTTC. It codes for CARPCAGRSEGYTF.

The J gene is TRBJ2-2, the V gene TRBV7-6; D possibly corresponds to TRBD1 (6 bases). V lost 8 bases and J lost 0, with 10 bases in between. CDR3 size: 14 residues. Per the germline V gene, CDR1 is SGHVS and CDR2 is FNYEAQ. The CDR3 reads CASGQTANTGELFF. Here the CDR3 DNA reads TGTGCCAGCGGACAGACAGCGAACACCGGGGAGCTGTTTTTT.

The chain is built from TRBV2 and TRBJ1-5; 10 bases line up with TRBD1. Per the germline V gene, CDR1 is SNHLY and CDR2 is FYNNEI. Trimming at V came to 2 bases and at J to 2 bases, leaving 15 bases not matched to a gene. CDR3 length: 20 residues. This CDR3 is CASSERGPGQGPKGNQPQHF. For the CDR3, the DNA is TGTGCCAGCAGTGAAAGGGGGCCGGGACAGGGGCCTAAGGGCAATCAGCCCCAGCATTTT.

The CDR3 DNA sequence: TGTGCCAGCAGCTGGGCGGGGGGACGAGCTAACTATGGCTACACCTTC. This codes for CASSWAGGRANYGYTF. The genes are TRBV5-8 and TRBJ1-2; TRBD1 might be the D (5 bases). This CDR3 region has 16 residues. With 3 bases removed from V and 0 bases from J, the gap between germline ends came to 15 bases. From germline, CDR1 is SGHTS and CDR2 YDEGEE.

This clone was observed a single time. The V call is TRBV28, the J call TRBJ2-5; TRBD1 matches at 8 bases. Per the germline V gene, CDR1 is MDHEN and CDR2 is SYDVKM. The CDR3 covers 13 residues. V trimming: 6 bases; J trimming: 3 bases; junction bases outside the gene matches: 3. CDR3 loop: CASRETGEETQYF. CDR3 nucleotide sequence: TGTGCCAGCAGGGAGACAGGGGAAGAGACCCAGTACTTC.

This clone was recorded only once. This sequence joins TRBV28 and TRBJ2-5; 12 bases line up with TRBD2. The CDR3 consists of 16 residues. The trim removed 3 bases at V and 4 bases at J, leaving 6 bases unmatched. Germline V gene data show CDR1 as MDHEN and CDR2 as SYDVKM. CDR3 bases: TGTGCCAGCAGTTTTGCTAGCGGGAGGGCAGTAGAGACCCAGTACTTC. Residues: CASSFASGRAVETQYF.

The rearrangement uses TRBV2 and TRBJ1-1; D possibly corresponds to TRBD1 (6 bases). CDR1 is SNHLY and CDR2 is FYNNEI in the germline V gene. The CDR3 covers 12 residues. V lost 4 bases and J lost 9, with 12 bases in between. DNA for the CDR3: TGTGCCAGCAGTGTTGGCACAGGGCAAGCTTTCTTT. Its protein product is CASSVGTGQAFF.

The DNA for the CDR3 is TGTGCCAGCAGTTACCTTCTGGGGGAGGGCAATCAGCCCCAGCATTTT. The encoded protein is CASSYLLGEGNQPQHF. This chain connects TRBV28 to TRBJ1-5, with a weak D call TRBD1 (5 bases). The germline CDR1 and CDR2 sequences are MDHEN and SYDVKM. V was shortened by 4 bases and J by 2 bases, with 15 bases between the two germline ends. The CDR3 contains 16 residues.

The rearrangement uses TRBV27 and TRBJ2-2; 8 bases agree with TRBD1. V lost 6 bases and J lost 5; bases outside the gene matches: 5. The CDR3 consists of 14 residues. From germline, CDR1 is MNHEY and CDR2 SMNVEV (reference sequence). The CDR3 DNA reads as TGTGCCAGCAGCCGACAGGGGCATACCGGGGAGCTGTTTTTT. It specifies CASSRQGHTGELFF.

This chain connects TRBV21-1 to TRBJ1-5. TRBV21-1 is marked as a pseudogene. CDR3 length: 12 amino acids. CDR3 coding DNA: TGTGCCAGCAGCATAGCCCGTCAGCCCCAGCATTTT. Translating it yields CASSIARQPQHF.

The genes are TRBV4-2 and TRBJ1-3; D may be TRBD1 (5 bases). The CDR3 covers 16 residues. Germline V lookup: CDR1 LGHNA, CDR2 YNFKEQ. Trimming took 0 bases from V and 0 from J, leaving 9 bases between them. The CDR3 sequence: CASSQDWRGSGNTIYF. In DNA form, the CDR3 reads TGTGCCAGCAGCCAAGACTGGAGGGGCTCTGGAAACACCATATATTTT.

The rearrangement joins TRBV4-1 to TRBJ1-1; the D gene is possibly TRBD1 (6 bases). The CDR3 has 15 residues. V shed 3 bases and J shed 3 bases, with 14 bases lying between them. In germline, CDR1 is MGHRA, CDR2 YSYEKL. CDR3 in amino acids: CASSHPGAGDTEAFF. In DNA, the CDR3 is TGCGCCAGCAGCCACCCGGGGGCGGGGGACACTGAAGCTTTCTTT.

CDR3 in DNA: TGTGCCAGCACCATTGGGACAGCCTCATTCAGTGGGCAGTACTTC. Amino acids: CASTIGTASFSGQYF. The V and J genes are TRBV7-2 and TRBJ2-7; 7 nucleotides line up with TRBD1. V lost 7 bases, J lost 9 bases, and 18 bases stayed unmatched. The CDR3 consists of 15 residues. Germline lookup yields CDR1 SGHTA and CDR2 FQGNSA. Full variable domain (remainder filled in from reference TRBV7-2 and TRBJ2-7): GAGVSQSPSNKVTEKGKDVELRCDPISGHTALYWYRQSLGQGLEFLIYFQGNSAPDKSGLPSDRFSAERTGGSVSTLTIQRTQQEDSAVYLCASTIGTASFSGQYFGPGTRLTVT.

This rearrangement joins TRBV18 to TRBJ2-3; the D gene is possibly TRBD2 (5 bases). The CDR3 has 14 amino acids. Germline CDR1 and CDR2: KGHSH and LQKENI. V lost 3 bases to trimming and J lost 5 bases, with 12 bases between them. This CDR3 is CASSPDSEGDTQYF. CDR3 in DNA: TGTGCCAGCTCACCGGACTCCGAAGGAGATACGCAGTATTTT.

A single count supports this clone. This chain uses TRBV7-6 with TRBJ1-1, with D possibly being TRBD1 (6 bases). The CDR3 extends over 16 amino acids. The germline V gene has CDR1 SGHVS and CDR2 FNYEAQ. V lost 1 base to trimming and J lost 5 bases, with 17 bases between them. The CDR3, as DNA: TGTGCCAGCAGCTTAGGGGGGATCAGGGGCGGGACTGAAGCTTTCTTT. It yields the protein CASSLGGIRGGTEAFF.

The CDR3 loop is CASSQERTAYNEQFF. CDR3 sequence (DNA): TGCGCCAGCAGCCAGGAGAGGACAGCTTACAATGAGCAGTTCTTC. V is TRBV4-3 and J is TRBJ2-1, with TRBD1 as a possible D gene (6 bases). V was shortened by 3 bases and J by 4 bases, with 13 bases between the two germline ends. CDR1 LGHNA and CDR2 YSLEER come from the germline V gene. The CDR3 totals 15 residues.

The chain uses TRBV3-1 (or the pseudogene TRBV3-2) and TRBJ1-4, with D unclear. This CDR3 comprises 16 residues. Germline V CDR1 and CDR2: LGHDT, YNNKEL (reference sequence). The V and J ends lost 0 bases and 0 bases respectively, with 8 bases between them. The CDR3 loop reads CASSQDVRPTNEKLFF. CDR3 nucleotides: TGTGCCAGCAGCCAAGACGTCAGGCCAACTAATGAAAAACTGTTTTTT.